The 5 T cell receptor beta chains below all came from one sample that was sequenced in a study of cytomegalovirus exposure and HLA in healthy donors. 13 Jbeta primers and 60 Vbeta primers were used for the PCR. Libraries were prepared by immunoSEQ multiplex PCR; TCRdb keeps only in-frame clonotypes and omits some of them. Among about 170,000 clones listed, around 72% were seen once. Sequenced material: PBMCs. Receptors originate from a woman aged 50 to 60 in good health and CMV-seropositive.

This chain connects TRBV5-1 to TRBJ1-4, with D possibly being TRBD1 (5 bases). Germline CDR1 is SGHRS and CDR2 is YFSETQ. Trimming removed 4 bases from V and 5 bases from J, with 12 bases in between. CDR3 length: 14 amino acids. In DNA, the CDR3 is TGCGCCAGCAGCCCGGGACGGGAGAATGAAAAACTGTTTTTT. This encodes CASSPGRENEKLFF.

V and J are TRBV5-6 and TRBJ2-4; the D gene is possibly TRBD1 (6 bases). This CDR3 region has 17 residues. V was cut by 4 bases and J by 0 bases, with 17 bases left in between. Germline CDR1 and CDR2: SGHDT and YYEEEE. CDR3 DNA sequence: TGTGCCAGCAGCACCCCAGGGGACGGACTAGCCAAAAACATTCAGTACTTC. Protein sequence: CASSTPGDGLAKNIQYF.

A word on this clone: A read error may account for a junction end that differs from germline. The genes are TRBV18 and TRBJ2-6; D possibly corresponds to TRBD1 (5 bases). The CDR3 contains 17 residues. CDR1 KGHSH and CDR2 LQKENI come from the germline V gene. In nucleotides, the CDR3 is TGTGCCAGCTCACCGAATCAATGGGCATCTGGGGCCAACGGCCTGACTTTC. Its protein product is CASSPNQWASGANGLTF.

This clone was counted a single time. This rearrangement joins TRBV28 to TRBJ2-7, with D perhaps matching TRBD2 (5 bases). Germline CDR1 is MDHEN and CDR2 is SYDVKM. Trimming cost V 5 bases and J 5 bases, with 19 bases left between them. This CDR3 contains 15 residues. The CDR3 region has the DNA TGTGCCAGCAGTGCACTGGTGGGAGTCGTTGACGAGCAGTACTTC. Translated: CASSALVGVVDEQYF.

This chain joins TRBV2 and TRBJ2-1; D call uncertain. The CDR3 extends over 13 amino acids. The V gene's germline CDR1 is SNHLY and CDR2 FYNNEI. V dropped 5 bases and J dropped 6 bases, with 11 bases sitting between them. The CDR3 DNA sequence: TGTGCCAGCAGTCTGAACATGGCCAATGAGCAGTTCTTC. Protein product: CASSLNMANEQFF.